This TCR beta chain was identified in a study of PD-L1 blockade in urothelial cancer. V lost 4 bases and J lost 7, with 18 bases in between. Germline assignment: CDR1 SGHDT and CDR2 YYEEEE. The CDR3 sequence is 15 residues long. The table came from immunoSEQ multiplex PCR; TCRdb's copy has only in-frame clones and leaves some out. This sample carries about 40,000 clones, around 83% of them seen once, and the ten largest clones take 16%. Locally advanced or metastatic urothelial carcinoma was diagnosed in the patients. The chain is built from TRBV5-6 and TRBJ1-5, with D possibly matching TRBD1 (5 bases). This TCR was recovered from a man in his 60s with urothelial cancer. The material was PBMCs, obtained around atezolizumab (anti-PD-L1) treatment. CDR3 in DNA: TGTGCCAGCAGCCCATGGGGGGGTCTAGGACAGCCCCAGCATTTT. It yields the protein CASSPWGGLGQPQHF.